This passage covers 15 T cell receptor beta chains from one sample sequenced in a study of molecular identifiers for immune sequencing clone quantification. TCRdb re-analysed the PCR reads in MiXCR, keeping a single row per CDR3 protein. Among nearly 650,000 distinct CDR3 sequences listed, approximately 24% were seen once. The sequenced sample was naive CD8+ T cells from blood, with Jurkat cell RNA spiked in. Subset indicated: FACS-sorted CD8+CD4-CCR7+CD45RA+ naive T cells. These receptors came from a human donor in good health. Some libraries in this study had Jurkat cell RNA spiked in.

In the case of this clonotype: At one boundary the junction diverges from the germline segment, which might be a read error. The V call is TRBV2, the J call TRBJ1-1; D might be TRBD1 (6 bases). The CDR3 is made up of 14 amino acids. Germline CDR1 SNHLY, CDR2 FYNNEI. CDR3 loop: CASSGGGWNAEAFF. CDR3 DNA sequence: TGTGCCAGCAGTGGGGGGGGCTGGAACGCTGAAGCTTTCTTT.

This clonotype was counted at least ten times. The V and J genes are TRBV19 and TRBJ2-3, with 10 bases fitting TRBD2. After removal of 2 bases from V and 5 bases from J, the junction contained 7 bases not matched to a gene. This CDR3 comprises 16 residues. Per the germline V gene, CDR1 is LNHDA and CDR2 is SQIVND (reference sequence). CDR3 protein: CASSILAGALGDTQYF. As DNA, the CDR3 is TGTGCCAGTAGTATACTAGCGGGGGCCCTCGGAGATACGCAGTATTTT.

The chain joins TRBV27 to TRBJ2-2, with D uncertain. From germline, CDR1 is MNHEY and CDR2 SMNVEV (reference sequence). The CDR3 has 13 amino acids. The V end lost 1 base, the J end lost 4 bases, and 4 bases lay between the germline ends. The CDR3 protein is CASSLYPTGELFF. CDR3 coding DNA: TGTGCCAGCAGTTTATACCCCACCGGGGAGCTGTTTTTT.

This clonotype was found a few times. This chain joins TRBV2 and TRBJ1-1; D is undetermined. Germline assignment: CDR1 SNHLY and CDR2 FYNNEI. The germline V and J ends were trimmed by 8 bases and 4 bases, with 8 bases remaining between them. There are 11 residues in the CDR3. The CDR3 bases are TGTGCCAGCCATGAGGGCACTGAAGCTTTCTTT. This encodes CASHEGTEAFF.

The chain has TRBV4-1 and TRBJ2-7, with TRBD1 as a possible D gene (6 bases). This CDR3 has 15 residues. V was clipped by 1 base and J by 0 bases, with 10 bases between them. CDR1 is MGHRA and CDR2 is YSYEKL in the germline V gene. The CDR3 is CASSQAQGFSYEQYF. The CDR3 DNA sequence: TGCGCCAGCAGCCAAGCTCAGGGGTTCTCCTACGAGCAGTACTTC.

This clonotype showed up just a few times. J is TRBJ1-4 and V is TRBV7-9, with 8 bases identical to TRBD1. In germline, CDR1 is SEHNR, CDR2 FQNEAQ (reference sequence). The CDR3 consists of 15 residues. V shed 5 bases and J 4 bases; nucleotides not matched to a gene: 6. The CDR3 nucleotides read TGTGCCAGCAGCGATTCTGGACAGGGTAATGAAAAACTGTTTTTT. Amino acid sequence: CASSDSGQGNEKLFF.

The sample holds a few counts of this clonotype. The chain employs TRBV12-3 or TRBV12-4 and TRBJ2-5, with D uncertain. V shed 7 bases and J shed 3 bases, with 12 bases lying between them. The CDR3 extends over 13 amino acids. CDR3 bases: TGTGCCAGCAAATCGGGTATGGAAGAGACCCAGTACTTC. Amino acids: CASKSGMEETQYF.

The chain is built from TRBV7-9 and TRBJ2-1, with 9 bases lining up with TRBD2. V gave up 4 bases and J gave up 6 bases; unmatched junction bases: 7. Germline CDR1 is SEHNR and CDR2 is FQNEAQ (reference sequence). The CDR3 totals 15 residues. The DNA of the CDR3 is TGTGCCAGCAGCTACGCGGCGGGAGGGCCCAATGAGCAGTTCTTC. Its protein product is CASSYAAGGPNEQFF.

The chain joins TRBV4-2 to TRBJ2-3; TRBD2 matches at 8 bases. CDR1 and CDR2 (germline): LGHNA, YNFKEQ. The CDR3 sequence is 17 residues long. V was clipped by 0 bases and J by 2 bases; unmatched bases: 7. The CDR3 sequence is CASSQDQFGGDTDTQYF. The CDR3 DNA is TGTGCCAGCAGCCAAGATCAATTCGGGGGGGACACAGATACGCAGTATTTT.

The chain links TRBV29-1 to TRBJ2-1; D gene unclear. CDR3 length equals 13 residues. The V gene lost 7 bases and the J gene lost 3 bases, with 13 bases spanning the gap. Looked up from germline, CDR1 is SQVTM and CDR2 is ANQGSEA. Here the CDR3 reads CSDRTVNYNEQFF. The CDR3 nucleotides are TGCAGCGATCGAACGGTAAACTACAATGAGCAGTTCTTC.

The sample holds many counts of this clonotype. J is TRBJ2-7 and V is TRBV7-9, with 10 bases lining up with TRBD2. This CDR3 has 11 residues. CDR1 and CDR2 from the germline V gene are SEHNR and FQNEAQ (reference sequence). Germline trimming cut 8 bases from V and 7 bases from J; bases unmatched to any gene: 2. The CDR3 protein is CASRTSGEQYF. CDR3 sequence (DNA): TGTGCCAGCCGGACTAGCGGTGAGCAGTACTTC.

At least ten counts were recorded for this clonotype. The rearrangement joins TRBV28 to TRBJ1-1; 10 bases match TRBD1. Trimming at V came to 2 bases and at J to 0 bases, leaving 6 bases not matched to a gene. There are 17 residues in the CDR3. Germline CDR1 MDHEN, CDR2 SYDVKM. The CDR3 DNA reads TGTGCCAGCAGTTTAAGGTGGGACAGGGGACTGAACACTGAAGCTTTCTTT. This translates into CASSLRWDRGLNTEAFF.

This clonotype has at least ten counts. J is TRBJ2-7 and V is TRBV5-1, with 9 bases matching TRBD1. Unmatched junction bases numbered 4, after V lost 3 bases and J lost 6 bases. Germline CDR1 reads SGHRS; CDR2 reads YFSETQ. There are 13 residues in the CDR3. The CDR3, as DNA: TGCGCCAGCAGCTGGGGGACAGGGAGCGAGCAGTACTTC. This sequence encodes CASSWGTGSEQYF.

The rearrangement joins TRBV2 to TRBJ2-2; D may be TRBD1 or TRBD2 (6 bases each). The CDR3 is made up of 16 amino acids. Germline CDR1 SNHLY, CDR2 FYNNEI. V shed 4 bases and J shed 5 bases, with 17 bases lying between them. The CDR3 is CASSGDDGGRTGELFF. CDR3 DNA sequence: TGTGCCAGCAGTGGGGATGACGGGGGCCGAACCGGGGAGCTGTTTTTT.

This clonotype appeared many times. The rearrangement joins TRBV7-9 to TRBJ2-5; D unresolved. The V end was cut by 3 bases, the J end by 1 base, with 6 bases between. Germline loops: CDR1 SEHNR, CDR2 FQNEAQ (reference sequence). CDR3 length: 13 residues. This CDR3 reads CASSLAAQETQYF. CDR3 nucleotide sequence: TGTGCCAGCAGCTTGGCCGCCCAAGAGACCCAGTACTTC.